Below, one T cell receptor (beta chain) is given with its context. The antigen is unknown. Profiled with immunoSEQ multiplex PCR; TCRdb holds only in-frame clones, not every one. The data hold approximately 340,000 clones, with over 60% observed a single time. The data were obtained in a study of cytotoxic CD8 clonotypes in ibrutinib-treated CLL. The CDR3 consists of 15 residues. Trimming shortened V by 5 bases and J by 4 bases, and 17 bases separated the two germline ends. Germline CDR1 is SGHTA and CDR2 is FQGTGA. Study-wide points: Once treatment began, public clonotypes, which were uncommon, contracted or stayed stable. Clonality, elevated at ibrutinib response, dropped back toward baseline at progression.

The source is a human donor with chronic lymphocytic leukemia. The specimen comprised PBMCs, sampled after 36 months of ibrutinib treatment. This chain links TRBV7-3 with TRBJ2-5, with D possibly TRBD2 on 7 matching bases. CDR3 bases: TGTGCCAGCAGCCGCACGCGGGGGCCCTCAGAGACCCAGTACTTC. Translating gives CASSRTRGPSETQYF.